The rows below give T cell receptor beta chains drawn from one sample of a study of T cell responses to AZD1222 COVID-19 vaccine. Produced via immunoSEQ multiplex PCR; TCRdb's table is partial and in-frame only. The profile covers 100,000 to 150,000 clones, with 94% appearing a single time and around 7% taken by the ten largest. The specimen was peripheral blood, collected on day 0 of AZD1222 vaccination. These receptors were obtained from an adult in good health. Each CDR3 is given without its conserved first and last residue. The D gene is left open where the match is weak. Size values are once, few and many counts, or a class for expanded clones, and some rows have none.

clone size,D gene,CDR3 length,J gene,V gene,CDR3 protein
.,.,14,TRBJ2-7,TRBV4-2,ASSQEIGTPSYEQY
.,.,11,TRBJ2-7,TRBV4-2,ASSQPTVYEQY
.,.,15,TRBJ1-1,TRBV6-2/TRBV6-3,ASSYSSKGMENTEAF
.,TRBD2,15,TRBJ2-3,TRBV7-9,ASSPPGLAGGVDTQY
.,.,11,TRBJ2-5,TRBV4-3,ASSRDTQETQY
.,.,11,TRBJ1-4,TRBV25-1,ASSHNLQEKLF
.,.,12,TRBJ1-2,TRBV7-8,ASSLGPANYGYT
.,TRBD1,12,TRBJ1-2,TRBV7-9,ASSLSTGAYGYT
once,.,12,TRBJ2-1,TRBV18,ASSIEGSHVEQF
.,.,13,TRBJ1-5,TRBV19,ASSMGRQPNQPQH
.,.,14,TRBJ2-1,TRBV5-1,ASTQGSRVSYNEQF
.,.,18,TRBJ1-3,TRBV28,ASSLFHYDRESATGNTIY
.,.,11,TRBJ2-7,TRBV30,AWTRGPTYEQY
.,.,11,TRBJ2-7,TRBV14,ASSLRGPYEQY
once,.,11,TRBJ2-4,TRBV4-2,ASRQGPFDIQY
.,TRBD1,13,TRBJ1-6,TRBV5-1,ASSLDGQGNSPLH
.,.,12,TRBJ1-1,TRBV2,ASSAGPRSTEAF
.,TRBD2,14,TRBJ2-1,TRBV4-3,ASSQDQSGRAYEQF
.,.,11,TRBJ1-1,TRBV18,ASSPRSPTEAF
.,TRBD1,15,TRBJ2-1,TRBV28,ASSLGQGASSYNEQF
.,TRBD1,10,TRBJ1-1,TRBV2,ASRQGGTEAF
.,.,12,TRBJ1-3,TRBV7-9,ASSLGQVGNTIY
.,TRBD2,15,TRBJ2-2,TRBV30,AWTSGAKSLNTGELF
few,.,11,TRBJ2-7,TRBV6-6,ASSYHGSYEQY
.,.,16,TRBJ1-5,TRBV6-8,ASSYSKRAPYSNQPQH
.,.,11,TRBJ2-7,TRBV28,ASRPTSRYEQY
.,TRBD1,11,TRBJ1-1,TRBV7-9,ASSLGGQGETF
.,.,12,TRBJ1-1,TRBV5-1,ASSRGIGNTEAF
.,.,9,TRBJ1-1,TRBV30,AWIEWTEAF